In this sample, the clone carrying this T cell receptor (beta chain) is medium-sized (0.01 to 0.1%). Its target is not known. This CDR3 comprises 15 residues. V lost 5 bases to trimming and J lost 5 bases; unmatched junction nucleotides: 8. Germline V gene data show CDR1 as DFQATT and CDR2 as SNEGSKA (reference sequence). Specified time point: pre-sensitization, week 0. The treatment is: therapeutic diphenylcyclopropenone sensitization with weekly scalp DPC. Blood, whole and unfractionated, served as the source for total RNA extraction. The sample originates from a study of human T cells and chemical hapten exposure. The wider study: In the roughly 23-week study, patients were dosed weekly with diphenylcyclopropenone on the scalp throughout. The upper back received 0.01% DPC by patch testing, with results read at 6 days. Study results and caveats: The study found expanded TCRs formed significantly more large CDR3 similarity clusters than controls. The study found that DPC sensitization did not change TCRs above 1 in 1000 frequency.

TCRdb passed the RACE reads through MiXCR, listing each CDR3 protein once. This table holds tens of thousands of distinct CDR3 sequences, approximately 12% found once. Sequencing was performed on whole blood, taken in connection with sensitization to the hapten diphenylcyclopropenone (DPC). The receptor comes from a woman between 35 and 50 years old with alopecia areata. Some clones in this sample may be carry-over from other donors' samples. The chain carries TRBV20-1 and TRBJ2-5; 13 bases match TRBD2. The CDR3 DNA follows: TGCAGTGCTCAGGGACTAGCGGGGAGGGCGGAGACCCAGTACTTC. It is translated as CSAQGLAGRAETQYF.